This T cell receptor beta chain was identified in a study of T cell responses to AZD1222 COVID-19 vaccine. General study results and limits: Reportedly, nearly half the spike-specific TCRs target unmutated variant regions.

Clones were read by immunoSEQ multiplex PCR, and TCRdb kept only the in-frame ones, dropping some. Among more than 110,000 clones listed, about 90% were seen once. To note about this clone: Its antigen remains unidentified.

Germline V CDR1 and CDR2: KGHSH, LQKENI. This CDR3 has 18 amino acids. After removal of 4 bases from V and 0 bases from J, the junction contained 13 bases not matched to a gene. Pooling of second doses given at about 4 or about 12 weeks was done. This receptor was taken from an adult who received the AZD1222 COVID-19 vaccine. The sequencing used peripheral blood, collected 28 days after the second AZD1222 dose. The gene calls are TRBV18 and TRBJ1-1, with 8 nucleotides matching TRBD1. The DNA for the CDR3 is TGTGCCAGCTCACTAAACTCCGGGACAGGCCTTATGAACACTGAAGCTTTCTTT. The encoded protein is CASSLNSGTGLMNTEAFF.